The T cell receptor (beta chain) under discussion was sequenced for a study of T cell responses to AZD1222 COVID-19 vaccine. Study as a whole: Whether given at about 4 or about 12 weeks, second doses were pooled. Findings and limits, study-wide: Repertoires were obtained solely post-peak T cell response. Of spike-specific TCRs, nearly half reportedly target regions left unmutated in variants. Baseline seropositivity occurred in only 5 to 7 AZD1222 recipients.

Assay: immunoSEQ multiplex PCR; the TCRdb copy retains only in-frame clones and omits some. This sample has approximately 130,000 clones, with under 95% found just once. On this clone itself: Its antigen is still unknown.

The CDR3 consists of 15 residues. The ends were cut back, 0 bases at V and 0 bases at J, with 8 bases in the middle. The germline gives CDR1 LGHDT, CDR2 YNNKEL (reference sequence). The sequence derives from an adult in good health. The chain carries TRBV3-1 (or the pseudogene TRBV3-2) and TRBJ1-1; D is undetermined. Sequenced material: peripheral blood, taken on day 0 of AZD1222 vaccination. CDR3: CASSQERHLNTEAFF. CDR3 in DNA: TGTGCCAGCAGCCAAGAAAGGCACCTGAACACTGAAGCTTTCTTT.